A selection of T cell receptor beta chains follows, all from one sample in a study of blood T cells in healthy people across ages. In TCRdb, the 5' RACE reads were re-called with MiXCR into one record per CDR3 protein. The sample includes about 650,000 distinct CDR3 sequences, over 40% of them seen just once. Sequencing was carried out using blood. Every receptor here comes from a woman older than 75 in good health. Each CDR3 is given without its conserved first and last residue. Each record gives: J gene, V gene, CDR3 protein.

TRBJ1-4	TRBV25-1	ASSNRGTEKLF
TRBJ1-5	TRBV12-3/TRBV12-4	ASSFGLFNPQH
TRBJ1-1	TRBV20-1	SAREPQGVDTEAF
TRBJ1-2	TRBV12-3/TRBV12-4	ASSLGRQGANYGYT
TRBJ1-1	TRBV12-3/TRBV12-4	ASLYRPARVNTEAF
TRBJ2-1	TRBV4-2	ASSQDKRARAGGNNEQF
TRBJ2-3	TRBV6-6	ASSYLGDATDTQY
TRBJ2-7	TRBV3-1	VSSSRDRAPYEQY
TRBJ2-5	TRBV2	ASIHGSPETQY
TRBJ2-2	TRBV6-5	ASSPRTGSPTGELF
TRBJ1-1	TRBV5-1	ASSPQGRTEAF
TRBJ2-1	TRBV3-1	ASSQDPAAFYNEQF
TRBJ2-5	TRBV20-1	SATWTGRETQY
TRBJ1-5	TRBV19	ASGWAGQPQH
TRBJ2-7	TRBV6-5	ASSRPGATLGEQY
TRBJ1-1	TRBV10-3	AIRQGANEGEAF
TRBJ1-1	TRBV28	ASQINSNTEAF